This T cell receptor beta chain appears in the sequencing data of a study of post-analysis software for immune sequencing data. Study-wide findings and caveats: Pronounced co-clustering by F measure was evident among identically batched samples. Multiple sclerosis patients had significantly lower normalized Chao1 diversity than controls. In patients, TRBV5-6, TRBV5-1 and TRBV20-1 belonged to five TRBV segments found more frequently than in controls.

V shed 3 bases, J shed 2 bases, and the junction held 8 bases outside the gene matches. This CDR3 contains 17 residues. CDR1 and CDR2 from the germline V gene are MNHEY and SMNVEV (reference sequence). Libraries were made from TCR beta cDNA, and they carried unique molecular identifiers. About half a million cDNA molecules were recovered from an input of about 0.9 to 10 million T cells. TCRdb passed the PCR reads through MiXCR, listing each CDR3 protein once. The sample lists 380,000 or so distinct CDR3 sequences, approximately 38% occurring once. As concerns this clonotype: Its antigen remains unknown.

The genes are TRBV27 and TRBJ2-7; 12 bases map to TRBD2. This TCR was sampled from a girl between 10 and 17 years old with multiple sclerosis. The sequencing sample was made of blood. The CDR3 bases are TGTGCCAGCAGTTTGACTAGCGGGGGAACCCTAACCTACGAGCAGTACTTC. This sequence encodes CASSLTSGGTLTYEQYF.